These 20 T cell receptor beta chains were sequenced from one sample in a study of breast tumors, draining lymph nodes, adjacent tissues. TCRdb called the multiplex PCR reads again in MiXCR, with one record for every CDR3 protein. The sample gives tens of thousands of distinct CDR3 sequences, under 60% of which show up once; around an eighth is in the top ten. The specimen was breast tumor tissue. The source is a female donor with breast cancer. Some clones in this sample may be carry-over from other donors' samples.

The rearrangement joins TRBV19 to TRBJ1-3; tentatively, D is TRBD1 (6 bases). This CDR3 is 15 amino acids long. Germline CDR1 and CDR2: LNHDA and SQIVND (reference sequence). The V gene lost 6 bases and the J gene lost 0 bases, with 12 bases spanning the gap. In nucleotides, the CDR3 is TGTGCCAGTAGACCGGACAGAGGCTCTGGAAACACCATATATTTT. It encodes CASRPDRGSGNTIYF.

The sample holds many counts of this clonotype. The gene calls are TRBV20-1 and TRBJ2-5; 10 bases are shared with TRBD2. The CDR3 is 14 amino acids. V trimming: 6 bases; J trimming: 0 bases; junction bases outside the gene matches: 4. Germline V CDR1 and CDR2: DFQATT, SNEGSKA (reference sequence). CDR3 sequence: CSAPTSGYQETQYF. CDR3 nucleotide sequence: TGCAGTGCGCCGACTAGCGGGTACCAAGAGACCCAGTACTTC.

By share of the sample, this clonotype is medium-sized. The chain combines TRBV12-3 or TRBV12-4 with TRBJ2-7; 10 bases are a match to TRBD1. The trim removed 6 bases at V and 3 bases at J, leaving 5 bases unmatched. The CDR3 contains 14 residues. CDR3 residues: CASRTGTGVYEQYF. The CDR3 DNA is TGTGCCAGCAGGACGGGGACAGGGGTCTACGAGCAGTACTTC.

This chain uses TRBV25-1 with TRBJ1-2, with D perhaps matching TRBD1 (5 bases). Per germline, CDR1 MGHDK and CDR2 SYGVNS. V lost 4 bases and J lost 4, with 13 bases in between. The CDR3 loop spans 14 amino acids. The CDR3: CASSGGGGSYGYTF. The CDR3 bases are TGTGCCAGCAGTGGGGGTGGGGGTTCCTATGGCTACACCTTC.

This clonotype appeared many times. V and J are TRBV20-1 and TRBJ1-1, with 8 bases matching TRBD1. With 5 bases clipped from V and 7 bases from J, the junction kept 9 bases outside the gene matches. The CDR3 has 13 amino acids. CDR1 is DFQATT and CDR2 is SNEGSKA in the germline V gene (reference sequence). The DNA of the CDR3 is TGCAGTGCTCTTACAGGGGGATTGGGTGAAGCTTTCTTT. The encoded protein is CSALTGGLGEAFF.

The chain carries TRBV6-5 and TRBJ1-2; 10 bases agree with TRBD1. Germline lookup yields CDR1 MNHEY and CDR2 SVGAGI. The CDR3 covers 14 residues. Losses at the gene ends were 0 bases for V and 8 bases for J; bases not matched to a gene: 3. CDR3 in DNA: TGTGCCAGCAGTTACTCGGGACAGGGGACAGGCTACACCTTC. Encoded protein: CASSYSGQGTGYTF.

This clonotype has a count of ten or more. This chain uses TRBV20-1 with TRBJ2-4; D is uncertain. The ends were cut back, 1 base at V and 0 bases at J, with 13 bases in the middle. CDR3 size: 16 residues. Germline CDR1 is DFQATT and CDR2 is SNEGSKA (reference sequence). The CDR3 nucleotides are TGCAGTGCTAGAGGACCCGCATCTCTAGCCAAAAACATTCAGTACTTC. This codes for CSARGPASLAKNIQYF.

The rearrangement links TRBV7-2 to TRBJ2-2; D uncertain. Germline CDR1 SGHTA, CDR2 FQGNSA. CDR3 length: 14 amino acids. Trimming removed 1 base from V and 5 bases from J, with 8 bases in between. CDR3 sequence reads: CASSLDPQTGELFF. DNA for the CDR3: TGTGCCAGCAGCTTAGATCCCCAGACCGGGGAGCTGTTTTTT.

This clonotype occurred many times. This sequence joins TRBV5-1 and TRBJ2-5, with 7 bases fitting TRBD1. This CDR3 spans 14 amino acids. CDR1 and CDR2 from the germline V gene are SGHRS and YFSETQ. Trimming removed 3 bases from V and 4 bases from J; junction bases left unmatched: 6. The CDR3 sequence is CASSSVAGGETQYF. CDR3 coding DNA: TGCGCCAGCAGCTCGGTGGCAGGGGGAGAGACCCAGTACTTC.

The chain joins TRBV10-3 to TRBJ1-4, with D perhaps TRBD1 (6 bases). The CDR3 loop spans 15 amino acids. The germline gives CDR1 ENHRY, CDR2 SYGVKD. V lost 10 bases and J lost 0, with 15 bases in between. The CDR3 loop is CATTPGQTTNEKLFF. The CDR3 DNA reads TGTGCCACGACTCCGGGACAAACAACTAATGAAAAACTGTTTTTT.

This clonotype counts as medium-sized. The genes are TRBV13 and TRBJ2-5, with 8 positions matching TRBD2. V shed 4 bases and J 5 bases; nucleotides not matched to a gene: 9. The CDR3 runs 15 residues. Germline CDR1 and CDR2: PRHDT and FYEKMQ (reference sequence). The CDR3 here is CASSSRSSGKETQYF. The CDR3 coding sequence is TGTGCCAGCAGCTCCCGGAGTAGCGGGAAGGAGACCCAGTACTTC.

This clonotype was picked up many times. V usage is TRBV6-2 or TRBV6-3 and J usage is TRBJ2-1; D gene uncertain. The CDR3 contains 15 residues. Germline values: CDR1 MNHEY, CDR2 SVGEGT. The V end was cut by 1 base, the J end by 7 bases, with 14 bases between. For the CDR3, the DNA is TGTGCCAGCAGTTACTTAGGACGCAGGCGGAATGAGCAGTTCTTC. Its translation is CASSYLGRRRNEQFF.

CDR3 protein: CSARDLSPTEQYF. As DNA, the CDR3 is TGCAGTGCTAGAGATCTTTCCCCAACCGAGCAGTACTTC. The V gene is TRBV20-1, the J gene TRBJ2-7; D is uncertain. The CDR3 has 13 amino acids. V dropped 0 bases and J dropped 6 bases, with 12 bases sitting between them. Looked up from germline, CDR1 is DFQATT and CDR2 is SNEGSKA (reference sequence).

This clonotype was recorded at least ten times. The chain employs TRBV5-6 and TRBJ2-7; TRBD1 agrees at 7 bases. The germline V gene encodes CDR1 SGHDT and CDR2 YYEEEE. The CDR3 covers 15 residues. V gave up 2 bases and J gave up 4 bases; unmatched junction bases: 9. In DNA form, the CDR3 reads TGTGCCAGCAGCTTACCGGGACAGAGGATATACGAGCAGTACTTC. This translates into CASSLPGQRIYEQYF.

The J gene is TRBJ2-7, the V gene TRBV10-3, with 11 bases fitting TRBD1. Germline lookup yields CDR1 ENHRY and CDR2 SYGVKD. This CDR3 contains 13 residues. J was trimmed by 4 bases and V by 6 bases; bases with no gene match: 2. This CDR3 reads CAIRGDRGYEQYF. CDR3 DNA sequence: TGTGCCATCAGAGGGGACAGGGGGTACGAGCAGTACTTC.

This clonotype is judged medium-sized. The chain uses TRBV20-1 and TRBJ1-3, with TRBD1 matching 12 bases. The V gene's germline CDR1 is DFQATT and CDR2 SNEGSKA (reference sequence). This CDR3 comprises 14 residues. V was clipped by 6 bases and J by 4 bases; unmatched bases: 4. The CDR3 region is CSATGQGAGNTIYF. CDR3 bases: TGCAGTGCCACGGGACAGGGGGCGGGAAACACCATATATTTT.

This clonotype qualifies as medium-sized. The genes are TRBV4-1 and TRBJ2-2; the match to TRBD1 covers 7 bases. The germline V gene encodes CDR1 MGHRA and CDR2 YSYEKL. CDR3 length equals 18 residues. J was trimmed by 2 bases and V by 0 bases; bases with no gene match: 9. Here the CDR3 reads CASSQDPIGTDNTGELFF. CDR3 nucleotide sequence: TGCGCCAGCAGCCAAGATCCTATTGGGACAGATAACACCGGGGAGCTGTTTTTT.

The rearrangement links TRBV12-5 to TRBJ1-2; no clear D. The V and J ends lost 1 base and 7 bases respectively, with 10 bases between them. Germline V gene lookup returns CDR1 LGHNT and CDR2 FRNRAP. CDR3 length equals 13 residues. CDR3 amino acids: CASGLGGYSGYTF. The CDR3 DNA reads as TGTGCTAGTGGTTTGGGAGGGTATTCTGGCTACACCTTC.

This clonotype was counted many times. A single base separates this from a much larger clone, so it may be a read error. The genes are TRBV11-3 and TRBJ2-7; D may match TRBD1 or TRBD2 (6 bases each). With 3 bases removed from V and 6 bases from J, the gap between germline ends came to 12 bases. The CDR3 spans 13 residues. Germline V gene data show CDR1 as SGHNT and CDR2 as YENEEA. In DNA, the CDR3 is TGTGCCAGCAGCTTGCAGGGGAGGTCCGAGCAGTACTTC. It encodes CASSLQGRSEQYF.

The CDR3 is CASSLGGLEGAGELFF. The CDR3 DNA reads as TGTGCCAGCAGCTTAGGGGGACTAGAAGGAGCCGGGGAGCTGTTTTTT. The chain joins TRBV11-2 to TRBJ2-2; 8 positions match TRBD2. This CDR3 spans 16 amino acids. CDR1 is SGHAT, CDR2 FQNNGV, per germline. V shed 1 base and J 6 bases; nucleotides not matched to a gene: 7.